This paragraph covers one TCR beta chain sequence. The target of this receptor is not known. Per-nucleotide qualities are absent, and no much larger clonotype sits a single base away. This record belongs to a study of Graves' ophthalmopathy and Graves' hyperthyroidism (dated by TCRdb to the late 2010s). With regard to the full study: Peripheral blood was collected before any treatment was given, at the time of initial diagnosis. Following sampling, methimazole starting at 30 mg daily was administered to hyperthyroidism patients, and high-dose intravenous methylprednisolone was administered to ophthalmopathy patients. To tell Graves' ophthalmopathy apart from Graves' hyperthyroidism, and to predict which patients would progress to ophthalmopathy, the study relied on TCR beta repertoire signatures. To explore V-J signatures that separate ophthalmopathy from hyperthyroidism, a discovery set of about a hundred patients was enrolled, consisting of about 41 with ophthalmopathy and around 57 with stable hyperthyroidism. In roughly six hyperthyroidism patients, the T-cell repertoire of thyroid tissue was compared with the T-cell repertoire of blood. In total, some 130 blood samples were TCR-sequenced: around 42 ophthalmopathy, 80 or so hyperthyroidism and approximately 17 hyperthyroidism-to-ophthalmopathy patients. The independent validation cohort included approximately 19 hyperthyroidism patients plus 17 patients who later progressed from hyperthyroidism to ophthalmopathy.

For repertoire sequencing, TCR beta CDR3 regions were amplified from RNA transcripts. The first round was an RT-PCR using HTBI primers with the Qiagen OneStep RT-PCR kit, and this first round was followed by a second-round multiplex PCR, then size selection and purification. Sequencing of the libraries was carried out on an Illumina HiSeq2000 in paired-end mode with 100 bp reads. As for the authors' bioinformatics: SOAPnuke was used to process the reads, removing any read that contained adapters or uncalled bases, had a mean Phred below 15, or lacked an exact match to the constant primer or identifier. COPE v1.2.5 was used to merge the high-quality paired reads. Unique nucleotide sequences were defined as clonotypes and aligned to IMGT TRB V, D and J references using MiTCR v1.1. Analysis was restricted to V-J combinations with a frequency above 0.0001, which covered 99.2% of repertoires. A TCR clonal expansion and chaos score per V-J combination was defined as the ratio of F50 clonal expansion to chaos observed in the TCRdist matrix. Welch's t-statistics and random forest were used to reduce the features to 10 to 15 V-J combinations, which were then used as input to a naive Bayes classifier. The similarity between thyroid and blood repertoires was quantified using the Morisita-Horn index. TCRdb's own reprocessing of the public reads used fastp at Q25 and MiXCR and kept productive beta chains. Entries are consolidated by CDR3 protein sequence, retaining the most common genes and DNA. These V and J calls derive from TCRdb rather than the authors' analysis. A total of hundreds of thousands of distinct CDR3 sequences appear in this sample, 35% to 50% of them only once. The ten biggest clones cover 40% to 45% of the sample.

Patients with ophthalmopathy had moderately to severely active disease, with a Clinical Activity Score of 3 or more, a NOSPECS grade of 4 or more, and a disease duration of less than 3 months. Patients with other autoimmune diseases, uncontrolled infections, pregnancy or lactation were excluded. Clinical symptoms, serum thyroxine, TRAb, thyroid ultrasound and orbital computed tomography formed the basis of the diagnosis. Ficoll-Paque density gradient centrifugation was used to isolate PBMCs from around 10 ml of fresh peripheral blood. Total RNA was extracted using Trizol reagent, and RNA quality was checked on an Agilent 2100 Bioanalyzer. Results and caveats for the whole study, not just this receptor: In validation, the model predicted ophthalmopathy progression with 70.59% sensitivity and approximately 78% specificity; approximately 12 predicted patients were CT-confirmed with GO in a median of approximately 6.2 months. No statistical method was used to predetermine the sample size, and group allocation was not hidden from the investigators. Ophthalmopathy was separated from stable hyperthyroidism by the 13-signature model with just under 90% sensitivity and just under 84% specificity in cross-validation and with 80%/75% in the test set. Most of the expanded thyroid clonotypes with a frequency above 0.001 were also detected in blood, and it was suggested that the thyroid immune response may be reflected by blood repertoires.

Sequenced input: peripheral blood. This TCR was sampled from an adult man with Graves' ophthalmopathy.

The DNA is as follows: TGTGCCAGCAGAAACAACAGGGGGCGTTGGCAAGAGACCCAGTACTTC. Translated, it gives CASRNNRGRWQETQYF. This chain is built from TRBV6-6 and TRBJ2-5; 9 central nucleotides agree with TRBD1. CDR1 and CDR2 (MNHNY, SVGAGI) derive from the germline V gene (reference sequence). The germline V and J ends show losses of 6 bases and 2 bases respectively, and no gene match explains 10 bases of the junction. From the cysteine up to the phenylalanine, the CDR3 has a length of 16 residues. Only the CDR3 region is kept as DNA, spanning 48 bases read in frame from base 1.